This TCR beta chain emerged from a study of read filtering for tumor transcriptome and immune sequencing (TCRdb year 2020). Study-wide context: The cohort had 17 male and approximately 13 female patients with a mean age of about 70 years, ranging from roughly 40 to 90. By revised international staging, roughly eight patients were R-ISS I, 16 were R-ISS II and 6 or 7 were R-ISS III. After DNase treatment, whole-transcriptome libraries were prepared with the TruSeq RNA Access Library Prep Kit. Per sample, about 4.05 to 10.27 million TCR-region mapped reads were obtained with IR-seq, compared with only about 80 to 1,400 with RNA-seq. Using the same bone marrow samples, the study ran both targeted immune repertoire sequencing and bulk whole-transcriptome sequencing and then compared the TCR repertoires from each method. One main goal was a read-filtering strategy for immune repertoire data, in particular deciding whether clonotypes backed by only one read should be removed.

TCR libraries were built from about 400 ng RNA with the Immunoverse kit, using molecular barcoded adaptors covering alpha/delta and beta/gamma chains. TCR library preparation used the same RNA that was used for transcriptome sequencing. An Illumina HiSeq 4000 with 2 x 150 cycles was used to sequence the TCR libraries. As for the authors' bioinformatics: Using MiXCR, which included quality filtering and error correction, TCR reads were aligned to human V, D, J and C references and then assembled into CDR3 clonotypes. The tcR package in R was used to analyze clonotype counts and gene usage diversity. For inspection of raw mapping reads, RNA-seq reads were mapped by STAR aligner version 2.5.3a onto GRCh37 of the human genome. IR-seq fastq files were randomly downsampled with Seqtk 1.3 to test the effect of sequencing depth on detected clonotypes. Using fastp at Q25 and MiXCR, TCRdb reprocessed the public reads and kept productive beta chains. A single entry per CDR3 protein holds the most common genes and DNA from its merged rows. These V and J calls rely on TCRdb rather than the paper's analysis. The table for this sample lists 55,000 to 60,000 distinct CDR3 sequences; around an eighth of them were counted only once. The ten biggest clones cover roughly 17% of the sample.

Points the paper makes about the study in general: The sorted CD138-negative fraction was a mixed bone marrow immune population, not purified T cells. Single-read clonotypes made up about four fifths of clonotypes but roughly 3.2% of total reads in IR-seq, and less than 75% of clonotypes and 35% to 55% of reads in RNA-seq. Compared with RNA-seq, IR-seq captured clonotypes at much higher depth and more reliably, and a smaller IR-seq throughput was enough to identify most shared clonotypes. The correlation between IR-seq and RNA-seq shared clonotype proportions was increased by removal of single-read clonotypes.

This clonotype was counted ten times or more. Its antigen specificity is not known. The sample holds no much larger clone one base away, and base qualities are not on file. Reading from cysteine to phenylalanine, the CDR3 counts 16 amino acids. Only the CDR3 DNA is retained, 48 bases long and in frame from the first base. CDR1 and CDR2 were assigned from the germline V gene as SGHAT and FQNNGV. Cut back by 4 bases and 4 bases, the V and J ends lie 18 bases apart. Every patient had bone marrow sampled at the time of active disease. Bone marrow mononuclear cells were isolated by Ficoll-Hypaque density gradient centrifugation. To remove myeloma plasma cells, the cells were labeled with CD138 magnetic microbeads on a MACS separator, and CD138-negative cells were then collected by negative selection. The purity of the isolated cells was checked by flow cytometry with CD138 antibodies on an Attune NxT. TRIzol reagent was used to extract total RNA, which was then quantified with a NanoDrop spectrophotometer. For each patient, paired RNA-seq and IR-seq were run on the CD138-negative bone marrow sample from that patient.

What was sequenced was a population of CD138-negative cells sorted from bone marrow. This sample's cell subset or site label indicates: bone marrow mononuclear cells depleted of CD138+ plasma/myeloma cells by negative magnetic selection. This sequence was found in a donor aged 40 or over with multiple myeloma. Recombination linked TRBV11-2 to TRBJ2-3, with the D call perhaps TRBD1 or TRBD2, as 6 bases match in each case. In nucleotide form, the sequence is TGTGCCAGCAGCTCCGGACAGCCTTCGGGGGCAGATACGCAGTATTTT. This is translated as CASSSGQPSGADTQYF. When the CDR3 is completed using the reference TRBV11-2 and TRBJ2-3 genes on either side, the full variable domain is EAGVAQSPRYKIIEKRQSVAFWCNPISGHATLYWYQQILGQGPKLLIQFQNNGVVDDSQLPKDRFSAERLKGVDSTLKIQPAKLEDSAVYLCASSSGQPSGADTQYFGPGTRLTVL.